A selection of T cell receptor beta chains follows, all from one sample in a study of response to subunit inactivated influenza vaccine. TCRdb called the RT-PCR reads again in MiXCR, with one record for every CDR3 protein. The sample shows approximately 500,000 distinct CDR3 sequences, 10% to 15% of them seen only once. The input for sequencing was PBMCs from blood, taken about 40 days after vaccination. Receptor source: a man aged 45-65 years who received an inactivated influenza vaccine. The CDR3 runs from the conserved cysteine through the conserved F or W. Fields, in order: V gene, J gene, CDR3 protein.

>TRBV12-3/TRBV12-4|TRBJ2-3
CASSPYIRGRLDTQYF
>TRBV7-9|TRBJ2-7
CASSSRTYGYEQYF
>TRBV20-1|TRBJ2-7
CSARDNLYEQYF
>TRBV6-2/TRBV6-3|TRBJ2-1
CASSRTSAYNEQFF
>TRBV18|TRBJ2-5
CASSSASTETQYF
>TRBV5-1|TRBJ2-1
CASSLSGLAENEQFF
>TRBV12-3/TRBV12-4|TRBJ2-7
CASSPRQGWAYEQYF
>TRBV12-3/TRBV12-4|TRBJ1-1
CASSFQTNTEAFF
>TRBV12-3/TRBV12-4|TRBJ1-5
CASSLRGGRNQPQHF
>TRBV5-5|TRBJ2-1
CASSLGLAGLFEQFF
>TRBV20-1|TRBJ1-5
CSAGQGDQPQHF
>TRBV20-1|TRBJ2-7
CSADEDSSYEQYF
>TRBV5-1|TRBJ1-1
CASSVGQGNTEAFF
>TRBV16|TRBJ2-5
CASSATSGQETQYF
>TRBV20-1|TRBJ2-5
CSARTGTGTMETQYF
>TRBV7-2|TRBJ2-7
CASSLVGSQVVYEQYF
>TRBV5-1|TRBJ2-7
CASSLAGSSGEQYF
>TRBV5-1|TRBJ2-1
CASSLARRAESSYNEQFF
>TRBV6-2/TRBV6-3|TRBJ2-1
CASSNGLGTNEQFF
>TRBV7-2|TRBJ2-1
CDSRQGGRTSGNNEQFF
>TRBV28|TRBJ1-1
CASSSSDRLNTEAFF
>TRBV13|TRBJ2-7
CASSLGQVGGYEQYF
>TRBV5-1|TRBJ1-3
CASSLGQGSETFGNTIYF
>TRBV6-1|TRBJ2-1
CASSTGQGDYEQFF
>TRBV10-3|TRBJ2-4
CAISVGRGSMIQYF
>TRBV7-2|TRBJ1-1
CASSFIGVSEAFF
>TRBV7-8|TRBJ2-1
CASSVARTYSYNEQFF
>TRBV9|TRBJ2-7
CASSGVTGSSYEQYF
>TRBV5-8|TRBJ2-2
CASSFGVITGELFF
>TRBV5-1|TRBJ2-7
CASSLAGTDYEQYF
>TRBV4-3|TRBJ2-1
CASSQDWNSRTSKFF
>TRBV11-1|TRBJ2-1
CASSLALGTYSYNEQFF
>TRBV14|TRBJ2-7
CASSRPGQGINEQYF
>TRBV5-1|TRBJ2-1
CASSLGVISNEQFF
>TRBV3-1|TRBJ1-2
CASSQVSRTHYGYTF
>TRBV20-1|TRBJ2-3
CSATSETDTQYF
>TRBV5-6|TRBJ1-1
CASSSGTQAFF
>TRBV29-1|TRBJ2-7
CSVVSDRYEQYF
>TRBV10-3|TRBJ2-7
CATLGTSGPYEQYF
>TRBV12-3/TRBV12-4|TRBJ2-2
CASRAHTSRGLTNTGELFF
>TRBV5-1|TRBJ2-1
CASSLVSAGGHYNEQFF
>TRBV4-3|TRBJ2-5
CASSQEIPSTVETQYF
>TRBV6-1|TRBJ1-4
CASSPGTGGLGKLFF
>TRBV20-1|TRBJ2-7
CSAPHSDTYEQYF
>TRBV6-2/TRBV6-3|TRBJ2-5
CASRTRTRGETQYF
>TRBV29-1|TRBJ2-1
CSARDTRSNYNEQFF
>TRBV7-9|TRBJ2-7
CASSLWDGAYEQYF
>TRBV29-1|TRBJ2-5
CSVAGRITQETQYF
>TRBV4-1|TRBJ2-6
CASSPVTAGANVLTF
>TRBV7-2|TRBJ1-4
CASSSSKGAEEKLFF
>TRBV4-2|TRBJ2-7
CASSQEGQGGFYEQYF
>TRBV9|TRBJ2-5
CASSAAGGGLQETQYF
>TRBV12-3/TRBV12-4|TRBJ2-1
CASTPGLAGLYEQFF
>TRBV18|TRBJ2-7
CASSPTAGSSHEQYF